This T cell receptor (beta chain) was documented in a study of blood T cell repertoires in COVID-19. From germline, CDR1 is LNHDA and CDR2 SQIVND (reference sequence). The CDR3 length is 14 residues. V was pared by 7 bases and J by 9 bases, with 21 bases between. Data came from immunoSEQ multiplex PCR; TCRdb stores just in-frame clones and leaves some out. Of 97,000 or so clones in the sample, roughly 92% were seen once. This chain uses TRBV19 with TRBJ1-1; weak D call: TRBD1 (5 bases). This receptor was obtained from a woman aged 45-60 years with COVID-19, enrolled during active disease. The sequenced sample was peripheral blood. The CDR3 loop reads CASTNALGRGKAFF. DNA of the CDR3: TGTGCCAGTACCAATGCGCTAGGCCGGGGGAAAGCTTTCTTT.